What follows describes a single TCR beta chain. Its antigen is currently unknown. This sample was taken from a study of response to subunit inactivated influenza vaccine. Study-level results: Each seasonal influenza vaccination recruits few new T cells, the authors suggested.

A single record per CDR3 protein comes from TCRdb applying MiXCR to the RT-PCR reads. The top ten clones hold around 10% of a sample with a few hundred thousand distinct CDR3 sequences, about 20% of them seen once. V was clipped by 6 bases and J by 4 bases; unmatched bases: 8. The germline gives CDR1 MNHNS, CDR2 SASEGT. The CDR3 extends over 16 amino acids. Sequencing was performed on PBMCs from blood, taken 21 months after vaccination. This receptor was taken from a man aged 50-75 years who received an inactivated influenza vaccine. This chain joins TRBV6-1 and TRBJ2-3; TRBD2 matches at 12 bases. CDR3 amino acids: CASSSTSSGRADTQYF. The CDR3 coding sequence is TGTGCCAGCAGCAGCACGTCTAGCGGGAGGGCAGATACGCAGTATTTT.